Reported below is one T cell receptor (beta chain). The data derive from a study of PD-L1 blockade in urothelial cancer. Study-wide background: Of 29 patients, twenty-five were males with bladder-origin urothelial cancer.

Each patient gave between 1 and 8 samples, pretreatment and on-treatment. Sequencing was performed with immunoSEQ multiplex PCR; in TCRdb, only in-frame clones are kept and a portion is missing. The sample lists about 110,000 clones, roughly 88% occurring once. The J segment lost 0 bases and the V segment lost 5 bases, leaving 7 bases of the junction unmatched. Per the germline V gene, CDR1 is SEHNR and CDR2 is FQNEAQ (reference sequence). The CDR3 consists of 17 residues. The source of this sequence is a middle-aged man with urothelial cancer. Sequencing was performed on PBMCs, taken around atezolizumab (anti-PD-L1) treatment. This chain connects TRBV7-9 to TRBJ2-3; 11 bases match TRBD2. Written as DNA, the CDR3 is TGTGCCAGCAGCCCCGGGACTAGCGGATCTAGCACAGATACGCAGTATTTT. Protein sequence: CASSPGTSGSSTDTQYF.